This T cell receptor (beta chain) was recorded in a study of shared clonotypes between healthy human individuals. Terminally differentiated effector memory CD45RA+ cells were excluded by CCR7 positive selection of CD45RO-negative cells. This clone occurred once. Its target is not known. Study-level points and caveats: The authors sampled blood alone, and tissue repertoires likely differ.

This CDR3 comprises 15 residues. V was pared by 2 bases and J by 4 bases, with 14 bases between. Germline CDR1 SGDLS, CDR2 YYNGEE. Every immunoSEQ plate was one replicate of a subset's evenly spread DNA. Original processing methods: ImmunoSEQ supplied junction-only sequences lacking quality scores, so filtering was different. Clones were read by immunoSEQ multiplex PCR, and TCRdb kept only the in-frame ones, dropping some. V and J calls and clone size are copied from that table; D and trimming were computed from the DNA. The sample carries about 2.2 million clones, approximately 94% recorded once. Material for sequencing was naive CD8+ T cells from PBMCs. The receptor was derived from a man aged 18 to 29 in good health. Some clones in this sample may be carry-over from other donors' samples. The V and J genes are TRBV9 and TRBJ2-3, with D possibly being TRBD1 or TRBD2 (5 bases each). As DNA, the CDR3 is TGTGCCAGCAGCGTTAGGGACGGGTGGCCAGATACGCAGTATTTT. It codes for CASSVRDGWPDTQYF.